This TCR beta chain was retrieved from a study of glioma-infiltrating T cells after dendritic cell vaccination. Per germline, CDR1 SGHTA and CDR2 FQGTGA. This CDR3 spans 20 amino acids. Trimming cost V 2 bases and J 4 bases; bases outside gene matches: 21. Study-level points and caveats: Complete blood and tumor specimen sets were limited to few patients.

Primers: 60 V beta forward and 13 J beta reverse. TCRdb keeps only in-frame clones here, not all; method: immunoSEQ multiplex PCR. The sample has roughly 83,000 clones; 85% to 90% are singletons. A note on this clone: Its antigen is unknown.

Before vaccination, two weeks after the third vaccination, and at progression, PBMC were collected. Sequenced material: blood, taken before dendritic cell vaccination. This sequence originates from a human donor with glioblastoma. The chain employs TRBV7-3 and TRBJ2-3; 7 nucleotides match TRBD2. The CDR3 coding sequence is TGTGCCAGCAGCTTATTCGGGGCGCTGCTCCCCGGGGGGACGTCAGATACGCAGTATTTT. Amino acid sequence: CASSLFGALLPGGTSDTQYF.